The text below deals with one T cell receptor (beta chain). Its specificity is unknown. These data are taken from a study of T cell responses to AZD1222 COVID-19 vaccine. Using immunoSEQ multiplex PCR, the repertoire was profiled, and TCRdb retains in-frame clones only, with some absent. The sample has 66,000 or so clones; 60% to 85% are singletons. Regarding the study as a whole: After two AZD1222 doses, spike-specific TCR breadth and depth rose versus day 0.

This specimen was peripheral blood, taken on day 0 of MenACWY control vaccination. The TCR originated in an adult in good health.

CDR3 protein: CASSQSSYEQYF. CDR3 bases: TGTGCCAGCAGCCAAAGCTCCTACGAGCAGTACTTC. V and J are TRBV14 and TRBJ2-7, with D hard to call. This CDR3 contains 12 residues. Germline assignment: CDR1 SGHDN and CDR2 FVKESK. V lost 2 bases, J lost 0 bases, and 2 bases lay in between.